The T cell receptor beta chain described here comes from a study of metastatic and nonmetastatic thyroid tumors. Study-level information: Thyroid patients, malignant and benign, had repertoires compared across blood and tumor or nodule tissue. Study outcomes and limitations: Significantly higher TCR beta diversity was reportedly seen in malignant thyroid tumors than benign nodules, in blood and tumor.

In the authors' methods: CDR3 differences across clinicopathological groups were used to build a distant-metastasis classifier for papillary thyroid cancer. TCRdb reprocessed the PCR reads using MiXCR. V and J calls and clone size were set by TCRdb, not the authors. The table has 30,000 to 45,000 clones, roughly 50% seen once. Thyroid surgery was performed in patients who had received no treatment beforehand. A note on this clone: The antigen remains unidentified.

V was cut by 4 bases and J by 5 bases, with 12 bases left in between. This CDR3 contains 12 residues. The germline V gene encodes CDR1 DFQATT and CDR2 SNEGSKA (reference sequence). This rearrangement joins TRBV20-1 to TRBJ2-7; D is tentatively TRBD1 or TRBD2 (5 bases each). The sequence was collected from a male donor with papillary thyroid cancer or a benign thyroid nodule (not recorded which). Some clones in this sample may be carry-over from other donors' samples. Source material: tumor tissue. The CDR3 sequence: CSAMGRDDEQYF. CDR3 in DNA: TGCAGTGCTATGGGACGTGACGACGAGCAGTACTTC.